This passage covers 31 T cell receptor beta chains from one sample sequenced in a study of response to subunit inactivated influenza vaccine. In TCRdb, the RT-PCR reads were re-called with MiXCR into one record per CDR3 protein. The sample has fewer than 550,000 distinct CDR3 sequences; roughly 23% are singletons. The sample in question was CD4+ T cells sorted from PBMCs, obtained roughly 5 days after vaccination. The receptors originated from a man aged 45-65 years who received an inactivated influenza vaccine.

This clonotype was observed a few times. This sequence joins TRBV7-2 and TRBJ2-5; D not resolved. Germline V lookup: CDR1 SGHTA, CDR2 FQGNSA. The germline V and J ends were trimmed by 3 bases and 3 bases, with 8 bases remaining between them. This CDR3 is 13 amino acids long. CDR3 DNA sequence: TGTGCCAGCAGCTTTAACAGAAAAGAGACCCAGTACTTC. Translating gives CASSFNRKETQYF.

This clonotype appeared many times. The V and J genes are TRBV28 and TRBJ2-3; D is unresolved. This CDR3 is 14 amino acids long. In germline, CDR1 is MDHEN, CDR2 SYDVKM. The V gene lost 4 bases and the J gene lost 0 bases, with 8 bases spanning the gap. CDR3 sequence (DNA): TGTGCCAGCAGTTCGCAAGGGAGCACAGATACGCAGTATTTT. This codes for CASSSQGSTDTQYF.

The rearrangement joins TRBV7-2 to TRBJ1-5; TRBD1 might be the D (5 bases). Trimming shortened V by 4 bases and J by 4 bases, and 14 bases separated the two germline ends. The CDR3 covers 15 residues. CDR1 SGHTA and CDR2 FQGNSA come from the germline V gene. The chain's CDR3 is CASSSQGLTNQPQHF. CDR3 nucleotide sequence: TGTGCCAGCAGCTCTCAGGGCCTCACTAATCAGCCCCAGCATTTT. The variable domain in full, completed from reference TRBV7-2 and TRBJ1-5, reads GAGVSQSPSNKVTEKGKDVELRCDPISGHTALYWYRQSLGQGLEFLIYFQGNSAPDKSGLPSDRFSAERTGGSVSTLTIQRTQQEDSAVYLCASSSQGLTNQPQHFGDGTRLSIL.

This clonotype was counted only a few times. The rearrangement joins TRBV7-9 to TRBJ2-2, with TRBD2 matching over 9 bases. With V trimmed by 8 bases and J by 6 bases, 10 bases remained unmatched. There are 15 residues in the CDR3. Germline lookup yields CDR1 SEHNR and CDR2 FQNEAQ (reference sequence). CDR3 loop: CASVNSGSSAGELFF. CDR3 in DNA: TGTGCCAGCGTTAATAGCGGGAGTTCGGCCGGGGAGCTGTTTTTT.

The table lists this clonotype with a few counts. The chain joins TRBV3-1 to TRBJ1-2; D ambiguous. CDR1 and CDR2 from the germline V gene are LGHDT and YNNKEL (reference sequence). Trimming left V 4 bases short and J 4 bases short, with 10 bases between. The CDR3 is made up of 13 amino acids. The CDR3 protein is CASSRGRTYGYTF. The CDR3 bases are TGTGCCAGCAGCCGAGGACGGACCTATGGCTACACCTTC.

This clonotype was recorded a few times. The V and J genes are TRBV24-1 and TRBJ1-1; a possible D gene is TRBD1 (6 bases). Germline V gene sequence: CDR1 KGHDR, CDR2 SFDVKD. Trimming shortened V by 5 bases and J by 7 bases, and 16 bases separated the two germline ends. The length of the CDR3 is 14 residues. CDR3 region: CATSGGSGQNEAFF. CDR3 DNA sequence: TGTGCCACCAGTGGCGGATCCGGACAGAATGAAGCTTTCTTT.

The chain carries TRBV6-5 and TRBJ2-7; D ambiguous. CDR1 is MNHEY, CDR2 SVGAGI, per germline. The CDR3 totals 12 residues. Trimming removed 6 bases from V and 0 bases from J, with 6 bases in between. Here the CDR3 DNA reads TGTGCCAGCAGAAAGAGCTCCTACGAGCAGTACTTC. Protein sequence: CASRKSSYEQYF.

The chain recombines TRBV4-3 with TRBJ2-2; no reliable D call. Looked up from germline, CDR1 is LGHNA and CDR2 is YSLEER. The V end was cut by 4 bases, the J end by 1 base, with 7 bases between. The CDR3 loop spans 14 amino acids. CDR3 loop: CASSRLWNTGELFF. Written as DNA, the CDR3 is TGCGCCAGCAGCCGCCTCTGGAACACCGGGGAGCTGTTTTTT.

This clonotype has more than one count but fewer than ten. The V and J genes are TRBV20-1 and TRBJ2-7, with 14 bases lining up with TRBD2. Losses at the gene ends were 5 bases for V and 6 bases for J; bases not matched to a gene: 3. The CDR3 loop spans 13 amino acids. Germline CDR1 is DFQATT and CDR2 is SNEGSKA (reference sequence). CDR3 nucleotide sequence: TGCAGTGCTCCCGGGACTAGCGGGAGCGAGCAGTACTTC. This translates into CSAPGTSGSEQYF.

This clonotype occurred a few times. The chain employs TRBV3-1 and TRBJ2-2, with 11 bases identical to TRBD2. CDR1 LGHDT and CDR2 YNNKEL come from the germline V gene (reference sequence). This CDR3 comprises 18 residues. J lost 3 bases, V lost 0 bases, and 6 bases had no gene match. CDR3 sequence (DNA): TGTGCCAGCAGCCAAGATCGGGCACTAGCGGGGGACACCGGGGAGCTGTTTTTT. This sequence encodes CASSQDRALAGDTGELFF.

This clonotype was observed a few times. The chain carries TRBV7-9 and TRBJ2-1, with 8 bases aligning to TRBD2. CDR1 is SEHNR, CDR2 FQNEAQ, per germline (reference sequence). This CDR3 is 15 amino acids long. Unmatched junction bases numbered 11, after V lost 4 bases and J lost 9 bases. The CDR3 reads CASSSTQREIIEQFF. CDR3 nucleotide sequence: TGTGCCAGCAGCTCTACTCAGCGGGAGATCATTGAGCAGTTCTTC.

The V call is TRBV5-3, the J call TRBJ2-7; the D gene is possibly TRBD1 (6 bases). TRBV5-3 is sorted into the ORF group, with uncertain function. V lost 8 bases and J 2 bases, leaving 17 bases between the germline ends. CDR3 length: 14 amino acids. The CDR3 protein is CASSPVDSTYEQYF. CDR3 coding DNA: TGTGCCAGCAGCCCCGTGGACAGTACCTACGAGCAGTACTTC.

This clonotype was counted only a few times. The genes are TRBV11-2 and TRBJ1-6; D is perhaps TRBD1 (5 bases). Trimming removed 0 bases at V and 7 bases at J, with 13 bases between. The CDR3 extends over 16 amino acids. Germline V gives CDR1 SGHAT, CDR2 FQNNGV. The CDR3 DNA sequence: TGTGCCAGCAGCTTAGATTCGGGGGGTCTCAATTCACCCCTCCACTTT. As protein: CASSLDSGGLNSPLHF.

V is TRBV15 and J is TRBJ2-3; D may match TRBD1 or TRBD2 (5 bases each). Trimming removed 4 bases at V and 1 base at J, with 9 bases between. CDR1 and CDR2 (germline): LNHNV, YYDKDF (reference sequence). This CDR3 region has 14 residues. CDR3 nucleotide sequence: TGTGCCACCAGCAAAGAGGGGCGCACAGATACGCAGTATTTT. Amino acids: CATSKEGRTDTQYF.

The chain carries TRBV5-1 and TRBJ2-2, with 7 nucleotides matching TRBD1. The germline V gene encodes CDR1 SGHRS and CDR2 YFSETQ. The V segment lost 2 bases and the J segment 4 bases; nucleotides outside the gene matches: 8. The CDR3 runs 16 residues. The CDR3 DNA reads TGCGCCAGCAGCTTATCCGGGACAGTCCCCACCGGGGAGCTGTTTTTT. This codes for CASSLSGTVPTGELFF. Together with reference TRBV5-1 and TRBJ2-2, the CDR3 gives the full variable domain: KAGVTQTPRYLIKTRGQQVTLSCSPISGHRSVSWYQQTPGQGLQFLFEYFSETQRNKGNFPGRFSGRQFSNSRSEMNVSTLELGDSALYLCASSLSGTVPTGELFFGEGSRLTVL.

J is TRBJ2-1 and V is TRBV3-1; possible D gene TRBD2, 6 bases. The CDR3 runs 15 residues. Trimming cost V 6 bases and J 4 bases, with 16 bases left between them. CDR1 and CDR2 from the germline V gene are LGHDT and YNNKEL (reference sequence). CDR3 in DNA: TGTGCCAGCAGGCCAAGCGTTGGGACTTACAATGAGCAGTTCTTC. It specifies CASRPSVGTYNEQFF.

This sequence joins TRBV5-5 and TRBJ2-2, with D possibly TRBD1 on 5 matching bases. CDR1 and CDR2 (germline): SGHKS, YYEKEE (reference sequence). This CDR3 is 15 amino acids long. Trimming removed 1 base at V and 5 bases at J, with 12 bases between. The CDR3 loop is CASSLRQGETGELFF. DNA of the CDR3: TGTGCCAGCAGCTTGAGGCAGGGCGAGACCGGGGAGCTGTTTTTT.

In its sample, this clonotype was seen a few times. V is TRBV25-1 and J is TRBJ2-1; the D gene could be TRBD1 or TRBD2 (5 bases each). CDR1 is MGHDK and CDR2 is SYGVNS in the germline V gene. The CDR3 runs to 14 residues. Trimming stripped 5 bases from V and 4 bases from J, with 12 bases between. The chain's CDR3 is CASSTWDRYNEQFF. The CDR3 DNA reads as TGTGCCAGCAGTACCTGGGACCGTTACAATGAGCAGTTCTTC.

The gene calls are TRBV29-1 and TRBJ2-7; perhaps TRBD2 as D (6 bases). The germline V gene encodes CDR1 SQVTM and CDR2 ANQGSEA. This CDR3 is built from 12 residues. V was clipped by 6 bases and J by 10 bases, with 19 bases between them. The CDR3 is CSVGPSTSLQYF. In DNA, the CDR3 is TGCAGCGTCGGGCCGTCCACTAGCCTCCAGTACTTC.

V gene TRBV7-2 combines with J gene TRBJ2-2; 16 positions agree with TRBD2. After removal of 5 bases from V and 6 bases from J, the junction contained 3 bases not matched to a gene. From germline, CDR1 is SGHTA and CDR2 FQGNSA. This CDR3 contains 16 residues. The CDR3 bases are TGTGCCAGCAGCCAGGGACTAGCGGGAGGGTCCGGGGAGCTGTTTTTT. As protein: CASSQGLAGGSGELFF.

This clonotype was counted ten times or more. The V gene is TRBV7-2, the J gene TRBJ1-2; perhaps TRBD1 as D (5 bases). CDR3 length equals 15 residues. Trimming took off 5 bases at V and 5 bases at J, with 18 bases between the two ends. Germline V gives CDR1 SGHTA, CDR2 FQGNSA. CDR3: CASSPGGGALYGYTF. The CDR3 DNA reads as TGTGCCAGCAGCCCCGGGGGAGGGGCTCTATATGGCTACACCTTC.

This clonotype has more than one count but fewer than ten. This chain uses TRBV20-1 with TRBJ1-2; the match to TRBD1 covers 7 bases. The CDR3 spans 14 residues. Trimming cost V 1 base and J 7 bases; bases outside gene matches: 9. Germline assignment: CDR1 DFQATT and CDR2 SNEGSKA (reference sequence). The chain's CDR3 is CSARATGTVGGYTF. The CDR3 DNA sequence: TGCAGTGCTAGAGCCACAGGGACAGTCGGTGGCTACACCTTC.

This clonotype was counted between two and nine times. The chain carries TRBV20-1 and TRBJ1-1, with D maybe TRBD1 (6 bases). This CDR3 is built from 15 residues. Trimming took off 7 bases at V and 0 bases at J, with 18 bases between the two ends. CDR1 DFQATT and CDR2 SNEGSKA come from the germline V gene (reference sequence). In nucleotides, the CDR3 is TGCAGTGTGCGTAGGGACACCCACATGAACACTGAAGCTTTCTTT. This encodes CSVRRDTHMNTEAFF.

This sequence joins TRBV6-2 or TRBV6-3 and TRBJ2-2, with D perhaps matching TRBD1 (6 bases). The CDR3 has 17 residues. Per germline, CDR1 MNHEY and CDR2 SVGEGT. The V gene lost 5 bases and the J gene lost 0 bases, with 16 bases spanning the gap. The CDR3: CASSLPWGHPNTGELFF. The CDR3 coding sequence is TGTGCCAGCAGTCTCCCTTGGGGACACCCGAACACCGGGGAGCTGTTTTTT.

The V gene is TRBV20-1, the J gene TRBJ2-5; 8 nucleotides agree with TRBD2. CDR3 size: 13 residues. The V gene end was trimmed by 6 bases and the J gene end by 6 bases; junction bases not matched to a gene: 9. CDR1 is DFQATT, CDR2 SNEGSKA, per germline (reference sequence). CDR3 region: CSATGLGGQTQYF. The CDR3 bases are TGCAGTGCCACGGGACTAGGTGGGCAGACCCAGTACTTC.

The J gene is TRBJ2-6, the V gene TRBV6-1; TRBD1 might be the D (6 bases). This CDR3 has 17 amino acids. Germline CDR1 and CDR2: MNHNS and SASEGT. Trimming removed 5 bases at V and 0 bases at J, with 14 bases between. DNA of the CDR3: TGTGCCAGCAGTAGCGGACAGCTAATCTCTGGGGCCAACGTCCTGACTTTC. This translates into CASSSGQLISGANVLTF.

This clonotype came up a few times. The V call is TRBV20-1, the J call TRBJ2-1, with D tentatively TRBD2 (5 bases). CDR1 is DFQATT and CDR2 is SNEGSKA in the germline V gene (reference sequence). Trimming removed 2 bases from V and 6 bases from J, with 14 bases in between. The CDR3 is made up of 14 amino acids. The CDR3 coding sequence is TGCAGTGCTAGAATTTCGACGAGGGCCAATGAGCAGTTCTTC. This translates into CSARISTRANEQFF.

V and J are TRBV7-2 and TRBJ2-3; 11 positions match TRBD2. The trim removed 6 bases at V and 0 bases at J, leaving 5 bases unmatched. The CDR3 consists of 16 residues. Per germline, CDR1 SGHTA and CDR2 FQGNSA. This CDR3 reads CASRLAGVASTDTQYF. CDR3 coding DNA: TGTGCCAGCAGACTAGCGGGGGTTGCTAGCACAGATACGCAGTATTTT.

This clonotype was seen only a few times. This chain uses TRBV6-2 or TRBV6-3 with TRBJ2-4; TRBD1 aligns across 10 bases. CDR3 size: 15 residues. Losses at the gene ends were 6 bases for V and 7 bases for J; bases not matched to a gene: 9. Germline CDR1 is MNHEY and CDR2 is SVGEGT. Here the CDR3 DNA reads TGTGCCAGCAGCGACGGACAGGGGGTAGCGAACATTCAGTACTTC. Protein product: CASSDGQGVANIQYF.

The chain couples TRBV5-1 to TRBJ2-3; 8 bases line up with TRBD1. The CDR3 covers 15 residues. With V trimmed by 4 bases and J by 2 bases, 6 bases remained unmatched. The V gene's germline CDR1 is SGHRS and CDR2 YFSETQ. CDR3 coding DNA: TGCGCCAGCAGCGTTGGGACAGGATTCACAGATACGCAGTATTTT. Its protein product is CASSVGTGFTDTQYF.

This chain links TRBV7-2 with TRBJ2-1; 13 bases fit TRBD2. This CDR3 comprises 16 residues. Trimming at V came to 5 bases and at J to 5 bases, leaving 6 bases not matched to a gene. CDR1 and CDR2 from the germline V gene are SGHTA and FQGNSA. Here the CDR3 DNA reads TGTGCCAGCAGCCAAGGACTAGCGGGAGCCCACAATGAGCAGTTCTTC. Translation: CASSQGLAGAHNEQFF.